The 28 T cell receptor beta chains reported below all come from one sample, sequenced in a study of T-cell memory formation after mild COVID-19. TCRdb used MiXCR to reprocess the 5' RACE reads, holding one entry per CDR3 protein. This sample has under 650,000 distinct CDR3 sequences; about a sixth occur once, and the top ten carry around 11%. Material for sequencing was PBMCs or a T cell subset sorted from them (not recorded which). These receptors all stem from an adult woman who had mild COVID-19 (a few samples of this study predate the infection). Cell type and time point are not known.

This clonotype appeared a few times. The chain links TRBV9 to TRBJ1-5; 7 bases align to TRBD1. The CDR3 totals 15 residues. Trimming cost V 3 bases and J 7 bases; bases outside gene matches: 10. Germline V gene data show CDR1 as SGDLS and CDR2 as YYNGEE. This chain's CDR3 is CASSETTGQGQPQHF. The DNA for the CDR3 is TGTGCCAGCAGCGAGACGACAGGGCAAGGGCAGCCCCAGCATTTT.

This rearrangement joins TRBV7-9 to TRBJ1-2; TRBD1 matches 8 bases. This CDR3 spans 13 amino acids. From germline, CDR1 is SEHNR and CDR2 FQNEAQ (reference sequence). V was pared by 5 bases and J by 8 bases, with 7 bases of the junction left unmatched. The CDR3 bases are TGTGCCAGCAGCGCCCAGGGGGCAGAGGGCTACACCTTC. Protein sequence: CASSAQGAEGYTF.

The table lists this clonotype with a few counts. The genes are TRBV5-1 and TRBJ2-3, with D possibly TRBD1 on 5 matching bases. Trimming removed 2 bases at V and 4 bases at J, with 14 bases between. Germline V lookup: CDR1 SGHRS, CDR2 YFSETQ. This CDR3 is built from 15 residues. Here the CDR3 reads CASSLWGPAPDTQYF. CDR3 in DNA: TGCGCCAGCAGCTTATGGGGCCCGGCGCCAGATACGCAGTATTTT.

The count of this clonotype is one. The chain links TRBV6-6 to TRBJ2-1; 8 bases map to TRBD1. From germline, CDR1 is MNHNY and CDR2 SVGAGI (reference sequence). V lost 5 bases, J lost 7 bases, and 4 bases stayed unmatched. The CDR3 is 13 amino acids. CDR3 coding DNA: TGTGCCAGCAGTCGATGGACAGGGAATGAGCAGTTCTTC. It is translated as CASSRWTGNEQFF.

The sample holds a few counts of this clonotype. The chain recombines TRBV12-3 or TRBV12-4 with TRBJ1-5; D not resolved. The CDR3 covers 19 residues. Deletions cut 3 bases from V and 0 bases from J, with 21 bases between. CDR3 residues: CASSLDWGSRGYSNQPQHF. In nucleotides, the CDR3 is TGTGCCAGCAGTTTGGATTGGGGTTCCAGAGGTTATAGCAATCAGCCCCAGCATTTT.

The V gene is TRBV18, the J gene TRBJ1-5, with D unclear. CDR3 length equals 15 residues. Germline CDR1 and CDR2: KGHSH and LQKENI. V dropped 0 bases and J dropped 3 bases, with 9 bases sitting between them. CDR3: CASSPPQATNQPQHF. As DNA, the CDR3 is TGTGCCAGCTCACCACCGCAGGCGACCAATCAGCCCCAGCATTTT.

The rearrangement links TRBV21-1 to TRBJ1-5. TRBV21-1 is deemed a pseudogene. The CDR3 runs to 10 residues. This CDR3 reads CASSGRPQHF. The DNA for the CDR3 is TGTGCCAGCAGCGGCAGGCCCCAGCATTTT.

This clonotype was counted only a few times. The chain joins TRBV7-3 to TRBJ2-1; TRBD2 agrees at 9 bases. With 5 bases clipped from V and 4 bases from J, the junction kept 6 bases outside the gene matches. The CDR3 sequence is 15 residues long. Germline values: CDR1 SGHTA, CDR2 FQGTGA. The CDR3 coding sequence is TGTGCCAGCAGCGTCTCTAGCGGGGAGTACAATGAGCAGTTCTTC. It codes for CASSVSSGEYNEQFF.

V and J are TRBV9 and TRBJ2-2; 7 bases fit TRBD1. Trimming cost V 4 bases and J 6 bases; bases outside gene matches: 3. The CDR3 runs 13 residues. CDR1 SGDLS and CDR2 YYNGEE come from the germline V gene. CDR3 coding DNA: TGTGCCAGCAGCATCCAGGGGGCCGGGGAGCTGTTTTTT. Amino acid sequence: CASSIQGAGELFF.

The V gene is TRBV14, the J gene TRBJ1-4, with a weak D call TRBD1 (5 bases). Germline CDR1 and CDR2: SGHDN and FVKESK. The CDR3 is 13 amino acids. Trimming removed 9 bases at V and 7 bases at J, with 15 bases between. CDR3: CASAGAPREKLFF. CDR3 DNA sequence: TGTGCCAGTGCCGGGGCCCCTCGTGAAAAACTGTTTTTT. Based on the CDR3 plus reference TRBV14 and TRBJ1-4, the full variable domain is EAGVTQFPSHSVIEKGQTVTLRCDPISGHDNLYWYRRVMGKEIKFLLHFVKESKQDESGMPNNRFLAERTGGTYSTLKVQPAELEDSGVYFCASAGAPREKLFFGSGTQLSVL.

This clonotype occurred a few times. The V gene is TRBV20-1, the J gene TRBJ2-4; 12 bases map to TRBD1. With V trimmed by 4 bases and J by 7 bases, 5 bases remained unmatched. Germline-derived CDR1 and CDR2 are DFQATT and SNEGSKA (reference sequence). The CDR3 extends over 14 amino acids. The CDR3 DNA sequence: TGCAGTGCTAACACCGGGACAGGGGGCAACATTCAGTACTTC. It translates to CSANTGTGGNIQYF.

This clonotype has only a few counts. This chain connects TRBV15 to TRBJ2-2; D unresolved. This CDR3 region has 14 residues. The germline V gene has CDR1 LNHNV and CDR2 YYDKDF (reference sequence). Trimming cost V 8 bases and J 1 base, with 11 bases left between them. CDR3 coding DNA: TGTGCCACCGAGGCAGTGCGGAACACCGGGGAGCTGTTTTTT. As protein: CATEAVRNTGELFF.

The rearrangement links TRBV5-4 to TRBJ2-1; D is perhaps TRBD1 or TRBD2 (5 bases each). The germline V and J ends were trimmed by 4 bases and 1 base, with 18 bases remaining between them. Germline assignment: CDR1 SGHNT and CDR2 YYREEE (reference sequence). This CDR3 comprises 17 residues. The CDR3: CASSTGRERGSYNEQFF. CDR3 coding DNA: TGTGCCAGCAGCACGGGACGAGAGAGGGGTTCCTACAATGAGCAGTTCTTC.

The V gene is TRBV20-1, the J gene TRBJ1-5; tentatively, D is TRBD1 (6 bases). The CDR3 runs to 12 residues. Germline CDR1 reads DFQATT; CDR2 reads SNEGSKA (reference sequence). V lost 5 bases and J lost 4, with 9 bases in between. CDR3 in DNA: TGCAGTGCTTTACAGGGTAATCAGCCCCAGCATTTT. This translates into CSALQGNQPQHF.

This chain links TRBV12-3 or TRBV12-4 with TRBJ2-1, with a weak D call TRBD2 (5 bases). V was cut by 6 bases and J by 11 bases, with 11 bases left in between. The CDR3 is made up of 11 amino acids. The CDR3 nucleotides are TGTGCCAGCAGGGCCGGGATCCAGCAGTTCTTC. Residues: CASRAGIQQFF.

The rearrangement joins TRBV18 to TRBJ1-2; D ambiguous. CDR1 and CDR2 from the germline V gene are KGHSH and LQKENI. Trimming pared 2 bases from V and 0 bases from J, leaving 10 bases between. The length of the CDR3 is 15 residues. As DNA, the CDR3 is TGTGCCAGCTCACCATATACAGATCCTAACTATGGCTACACCTTC. Its translation is CASSPYTDPNYGYTF.

This chain connects TRBV6-5 to TRBJ2-3; 11 bases are a match to TRBD1. Germline assignment: CDR1 MNHEY and CDR2 SVGAGI. CDR3 length equals 15 residues. Trimming removed 4 bases from V and 2 bases from J; junction bases left unmatched: 2. The CDR3 DNA reads TGTGCCAGCAGTTCGGGACAGGGGGTCACAGATACGCAGTATTTT. Encoded protein: CASSSGQGVTDTQYF.

V is TRBV7-2 and J is TRBJ1-1; no reliable D call. CDR3 length: 11 amino acids. The germline V gene encodes CDR1 SGHTA and CDR2 FQGNSA. V was shortened by 8 bases and J by 4 bases, with 8 bases between the two germline ends. CDR3 residues: CASREATEAFF. CDR3 bases: TGTGCCAGCCGTGAGGCCACTGAAGCTTTCTTT.

The rearrangement joins TRBV2 to TRBJ2-5, with 8 bases matching TRBD1. CDR1 is SNHLY and CDR2 is FYNNEI in the germline V gene. This CDR3 is built from 15 residues. V was pared by 3 bases and J by 3 bases, with 6 bases of the junction left unmatched. The CDR3 reads CASSDSRGLEETQYF. The CDR3 nucleotides read TGTGCCAGCAGTGATTCCAGGGGGCTAGAAGAGACCCAGTACTTC. Supplemented by reference TRBV2 and TRBJ2-5, the full variable domain reads EPEVTQTPSHQVTQMGQEVILRCVPISNHLYFYWYRQILGQKVEFLVSFYNNEISEKSEIFDDQFSVERPDGSNFTLKIRSTKLEDSAMYFCASSDSRGLEETQYFGPGTRLLVL.

This clonotype was seen more than once but under ten times. The rearrangement uses TRBV7-2 and TRBJ2-7; D might be TRBD2 (5 bases). V dropped 0 bases and J dropped 2 bases, with 8 bases sitting between them. From germline, CDR1 is SGHTA and CDR2 FQGNSA. There are 14 residues in the CDR3. The CDR3 loop is CASSLATTTYEQYF. CDR3 coding DNA: TGTGCCAGCAGCTTAGCGACTACCACCTACGAGCAGTACTTC.

The chain carries TRBV9 and TRBJ2-3; 9 nucleotides align to TRBD2. This CDR3 is built from 16 residues. The V gene end was trimmed by 0 bases and the J gene end by 1 base; junction bases not matched to a gene: 3. Germline CDR1 and CDR2: SGDLS and YYNGEE. CDR3 region: CASSVGAGGRTDTQYF. In DNA, the CDR3 is TGTGCCAGCAGCGTAGGAGCGGGGGGCCGCACAGATACGCAGTATTTT.

The V call is TRBV4-1, the J call TRBJ2-5; D is unresolved. Trimming removed 1 base from V and 4 bases from J, with 13 bases in between. This CDR3 is built from 15 residues. Germline CDR1 reads MGHRA; CDR2 reads YSYEKL. The CDR3 sequence is CASSQAVITSETQYF. CDR3 sequence (DNA): TGCGCCAGCAGCCAAGCGGTAATAACTTCAGAGACCCAGTACTTC.

This clonotype was detected only a few times. The V call is TRBV5-1, the J call TRBJ2-1, with 11 bases identical to TRBD2. V trimming: 7 bases; J trimming: 6 bases; junction bases outside the gene matches: 9. The germline V gene encodes CDR1 SGHRS and CDR2 YFSETQ. The CDR3 sequence is 15 residues long. In DNA form, the CDR3 reads TGCGCCAGCGCCCTACTAGCGGGAGTGTTCAATGAGCAGTTCTTC. Translated, it gives CASALLAGVFNEQFF.

This clonotype was counted between two and nine times. This rearrangement joins TRBV2 to TRBJ1-4, with 7 bases identical to TRBD1. The CDR3 is 14 amino acids. Trimming cost V 6 bases and J 1 base; bases outside gene matches: 2. Germline V gene lookup returns CDR1 SNHLY and CDR2 FYNNEI. The CDR3 DNA sequence: TGTGCCAGCAGGGACAGGCGAACTAATGAAAAACTGTTTTTT. Residues: CASRDRRTNEKLFF.

The table lists this clonotype with a few counts. In DNA, the CDR3 is TGCAGTGCTAGAAGTCCTAGCGGGGAAAGGGGAGGTGAGCAGTTCTTC. This sequence encodes CSARSPSGERGGEQFF. The chain couples TRBV20-1 to TRBJ2-1, with 9 bases fitting TRBD2. This CDR3 is 16 amino acids long. The germline V gene has CDR1 DFQATT and CDR2 SNEGSKA (reference sequence). Trimming removed 2 bases from V and 9 bases from J; junction bases left unmatched: 14.

This clonotype has a handful of counts. V usage is TRBV12-3 or TRBV12-4 and J usage is TRBJ2-3; TRBD1 agrees at 9 bases. Unmatched junction bases numbered 7, after V lost 4 bases and J lost 5 bases. The CDR3 length is 15 residues. The CDR3: CASSYAGTGIDTQYF. The DNA of the CDR3 is TGTGCCAGCAGTTACGCCGGGACAGGGATAGATACGCAGTATTTT.

V and J are TRBV9 and TRBJ1-6; D remains ambiguous. The V end was cut by 0 bases, the J end by 8 bases, with 12 bases between. Germline V gene lookup returns CDR1 SGDLS and CDR2 YYNGEE. This CDR3 region has 15 residues. The chain's CDR3 is CASSVVPGLDSPLHF. Written as DNA, the CDR3 is TGTGCCAGCAGCGTAGTTCCGGGTCTAGATTCACCCCTCCACTTT.

This clonotype was found a few times. This chain joins TRBV7-8 and TRBJ2-3; no firm D call. The CDR3 has 15 residues. Deletions cut 0 bases from V and 2 bases from J, with 9 bases between. The germline CDR1 and CDR2 sequences are SGHVS and FQNEAQ. CDR3 DNA sequence: TGTGCCAGCAGCTTAGCTTGGCAGTTCACAGATACGCAGTATTTT. Translated, it gives CASSLAWQFTDTQYF.